This is a list of T cell receptor beta chains from one sample in a study of regulatory T cells in long-lasting Graves disease. MiXCR was run by TCRdb on the multiplex PCR reads, yielding one entry per CDR3 protein. Of about 340,000 distinct CDR3 sequences listed, 15% to 20% are singletons. The sample consisted of peripheral blood mononuclear cells (PBMCs), taken when the disease was refractory, from a patient treated with antithyroid drugs. The receptors were gathered from a female donor with Graves disease. Both conserved end residues are part of each CDR3. The D gene is left open where the match is weak. A clone size is listed for some rows: how often the clone was seen (once, few, many), or a class if it is expanded.

TRBD1	TRBV11-2	TRBJ1-1	many	16	TGTGCCAGCAACCCATCCGGGACAGAGACGAACACTGAAGCTTTCTTT	CASNPSGTETNTEAFF
NA	TRBV6-5	TRBJ2-7	few	13	TGTGCCAGCAGCGGACGTTACTCCTACGAGCAGTACTTC	CASSGRYSYEQYF
NA	TRBV19	TRBJ1-5	NA	18	TGTGCCAGTAGTAATACGGTCGTATGGGAGTTAGGGAATCAGCCCCAGCATTTT	CASSNTVVWELGNQPQHF
TRBD1	TRBV27	TRBJ1-5	NA	16	TGTGCCAGCAGTTCCTCCGGGACAGGGGCGGATCGGCCCCAGCATTTT	CASSSSGTGADRPQHF
NA	TRBV7-2	TRBJ2-1	NA	13	TGTGCCAGCAGCTTAGTCCCCGGAACTGAGCAGTTCTTC	CASSLVPGTEQFF
NA	TRBV20-1	TRBJ2-5	few	13	TGCAGTGCTAGAAGGCCGGTCCAAGAGACCCAGTACTTC	CSARRPVQETQYF
NA	TRBV28	TRBJ1-5	many	16	TGTGCCAGCAGTTTACGAACAGGGACGGTTCTACAGCCCCAGCATTTT	CASSLRTGTVLQPQHF
NA	TRBV6-9	TRBJ1-5	NA	16	TGTGCCAGCAGTTCCATGCGCGGGGCTAGCAATCAGCCCCAGCATTTT	CASSSMRGASNQPQHF
TRBD1	TRBV5-1	TRBJ2-7	NA	18	TGCGCCAGCAGCTTGGTTGGCCGTCCCGGGACAGGGGCCTACGAGCAGTACTTC	CASSLVGRPGTGAYEQYF
TRBD2	TRBV6-5	TRBJ2-7	many	16	TGTGCCAGCAGTTACTCGGGACTAGCGAGTTCCTACGAGCAGTACTTC	CASSYSGLASSYEQYF
NA	TRBV19	TRBJ1-2	many	16	TGTGCCAGTAGTCCTGCCGCGGACCCAGCTAACTATGGCTACACCTTC	CASSPAADPANYGYTF
NA	TRBV3-1	TRBJ1-2	many	16	TGTGCCAGCAGCCAAGCCGCCAGCGGGGGAAACTATGGCTACACCTTC	CASSQAASGGNYGYTF
NA	TRBV2	TRBJ2-1	few	12	TGTGCCAGCAGTGAGTTGGGGTATGAGCAGTTCTTC	CASSELGYEQFF
NA	TRBV2	TRBJ1-5	many	14	TGTGCCAGCAAGGAAGACATAGGTAGACAGGCCCAGCATTTT	CASKEDIGRQAQHF
NA	TRBV12-3/TRBV12-4	TRBJ1-6	few	12	TGTGCCAGCAGTCGGGGGGTTTCACCCCTCCACTTT	CASSRGVSPLHF
NA	TRBV2	TRBJ1-5	many	12	TGTGCCAGCAGTGGAGATCGTCAGCCCCAGCATTTT	CASSGDRQPQHF
NA	TRBV7-2	TRBJ2-2	few	13	TGTGCCAGCAGCTTATCCTCGCGCGGGGAGCTGTTTTTT	CASSLSSRGELFF
NA	TRBV18	TRBJ2-5	NA	15	TGTGCCAGCTCACCAGAGGAGCGGGCGGCGGAGACCCAGTACTTC	CASSPEERAAETQYF
TRBD1	TRBV6-1	TRBJ2-7	few	14	TGTGCCAGCAGTCCTTCAGGGGGTAACCCCGAGCAGTACTTC	CASSPSGGNPEQYF
NA	TRBV7-8	TRBJ1-1	many	13	TGTGCCAGCAGCTCGGTCGTGAACACTGAAGCTTTCTTT	CASSSVVNTEAFF
TRBD1	TRBV6-1	TRBJ1-1	NA	14	TGTGCCAGCAGTCGAGGCAGGGGGGGCACTGAAGCTTTCTTT	CASSRGRGGTEAFF
TRBD1	TRBV28	TRBJ1-6	many	17	TGTGCCAGCAGTTACAGCTCCCGGACAGGTAGCAATTCACCCCTCCACTTT	CASSYSSRTGSNSPLHF
NA	TRBV7-3	TRBJ2-2	few	14	TGTGCCAGCAGCGAAGGGGGATACACCGGGGAGCTGTTTTTT	CASSEGGYTGELFF
NA	TRBV10-3	TRBJ2-3	NA	15	TGTGCCATCAGTTCTGGTTGGGGTTCCACAGATACGCAGTATTTT	CAISSGWGSTDTQYF
TRBD1	TRBV7-9	TRBJ2-7	many	13	TGTGCCAGCAGCCAGGGGGTTTACTACGAGCAGTACTTC	CASSQGVYYEQYF
NA	TRBV30	TRBJ1-5	few	14	TGTGCCTGGAGTGTAAGGCAGGCAAATCAGCCCCAGCATTTT	CAWSVRQANQPQHF
NA	TRBV29-1	TRBJ1-2	NA	13	TGCAGCGTTGATGACAGCACTAACTATGGCTACACCTTC	CSVDDSTNYGYTF
NA	TRBV12-5	TRBJ2-2	NA	17	TGTGCTAGTGGTTTGGCGCCCCCCCGTCCCAACACCGGGGAGCCGTTTTTT	CASGLAPPRPNTGEPFF
NA	TRBV12-3/TRBV12-4	TRBJ1-3	few	14	TGTGCCAGCAGCCTGGCAGGGATTAGCAACACCATATATTTT	CASSLAGISNTIYF
TRBD1	TRBV6-1	TRBJ1-5	many	14	TGTGCCAGCAGTGAGACAGGGATGAATCAGCCCCAGCATTTT	CASSETGMNQPQHF
NA	TRBV7-2	TRBJ1-2	many	17	TGTGCCAGCAGCTTAGTGGTCGGGAGACGAGCTAACTATGGCTACACCTTC	CASSLVVGRRANYGYTF
NA	TRBV6-1	TRBJ1-5	NA	15	TGTGCCAGCAAGCCCAGGTTACAGGTCAATCAGCCCCAGCATTTT	CASKPRLQVNQPQHF
NA	TRBV2	TRBJ2-3	NA	14	TGTGCCAGCAGTTGGACAGAGGGAACAGATACGCAGTATTTT	CASSWTEGTDTQYF
NA	TRBV28	TRBJ2-3	NA	16	TGTGCCAGCAGTCCCCGCCCAACCCCAACCACAGATACGCAGTATTTT	CASSPRPTPTTDTQYF
TRBD1	TRBV7-9	TRBJ1-1	NA	14	TGTGCCAGCAGCCCAGGGGGCTGGACCACTGAAGCTTTCTTT	CASSPGGWTTEAFF
TRBD1	TRBV19	TRBJ2-5	many	19	TGTGCCAGTAGTAGGGCCGGGACAGGAGTGGCTCGGTACCAAGAGACCCAGTACTTC	CASSRAGTGVARYQETQYF
TRBD1	TRBV11-2	TRBJ1-4	many	16	TGTGCCAGCAGCTACTACAGGGGGCCGATTCGGGAAAAACTGTTTTTT	CASSYYRGPIREKLFF
NA	TRBV11-2	TRBJ2-7	many	14	TGTGCCAGCAGCTACCTCGCGGCGCCCTACGAGCAGTACTTC	CASSYLAAPYEQYF
TRBD2	TRBV11-2	TRBJ2-3	few	16	TGTGCCAGCAGCGGGACTAGCGGGAGCGTAGGAAATACGCAGTATTTT	CASSGTSGSVGNTQYF
NA	TRBV28	TRBJ2-7	few	15	TGTGCCAGCAGTCCCCCGACCCAATTCGGCCACGAGCAGTACTTC	CASSPPTQFGHEQYF
NA	TRBV30	TRBJ1-5	many	13	TGTGCCTGGAGTGCGTCGGGAGGCCAGCCCCAGCATTTT	CAWSASGGQPQHF